The 3 T cell receptor beta chains below were found in one sample sequenced in a study of radiation and T cells in renal cell carcinoma. Measured with immunoSEQ multiplex PCR; TCRdb has only the in-frame clones, and not every one. The table shows about 24,000 clones, with around half occurring only once. Documented treatment: treatment-naive control, cytoreductive nephrectomy. The input for sequencing was tumor tissue, taken from a patient whose treatment was nephrectomy without radiotherapy. The receptors originated from a human donor with renal cell carcinoma.

This clone was observed a few times. J is TRBJ2-3 and V is TRBV25-1; possibly TRBD1 for D (5 bases). Looked up from germline, CDR1 is MGHDK and CDR2 is SYGVNS. Deletions cut 3 bases from V and 2 bases from J, with 12 bases between. This CDR3 has 15 amino acids. CDR3 nucleotide sequence: TGTGCCAGCAGTGAGCAGGGTCTCATCACAGATACGCAGTATTTT. This sequence encodes CASSEQGLITDTQYF.

The gene calls are TRBV20-1 and TRBJ2-5, with a weak D call TRBD2 (5 bases). The CDR3 contains 11 residues. V was pared by 2 bases and J by 5 bases, with 6 bases between. The germline V gene has CDR1 DFQATT and CDR2 SNEGSKA (reference sequence). In DNA, the CDR3 is TGCAGTGCTAGACCGGGGGAGACCCAGTACTTC. Translating it yields CSARPGETQYF.

The chain has TRBV6-6 and TRBJ1-1; a weak D match, TRBD1 (5 bases). CDR1 and CDR2 (germline): MNHNY, SVGAGI (reference sequence). This CDR3 has 14 residues. Trimming took 5 bases from V and 0 from J, leaving 10 bases between them. As DNA, the CDR3 is TGTGCCAGCAGTAGGGGCCCGCTGAACACTGAAGCTTTCTTT. Its protein product is CASSRGPLNTEAFF.